Shown below are 25 T cell receptor beta chains from a single sample sequenced in a study of CD4 T cells in relation to SARS-CoV-2 and coronaviruses. Before the COVID-19 pandemic, during about 2011-2018, CD4+ T cells were taken from unexposed donors. Sequencing was performed with immunoSEQ multiplex PCR; in TCRdb, only in-frame clones are kept and a portion is missing. In the table there are about 59,000 clones, roughly 85% of which are singletons. Input material: memory CD4+ T cells from PBMCs. The receptors derive from a human donor in good health.

This clone has only one observation. The chain has TRBV11-3 and TRBJ2-1; perhaps D is TRBD1 or TRBD2 (6 bases each). Per the germline V gene, CDR1 is SGHNT and CDR2 is YENEEA. V shed 1 base and J shed 1 base, with 14 bases lying between them. The CDR3 spans 17 residues. DNA of the CDR3: TGTGCCAGCAGCTTAGGGGGGGCGCGGGGATCCTACAATGAGCAGTTCTTC. Protein: CASSLGGARGSYNEQFF.

The chain uses TRBV28 and TRBJ1-1; D unclear. Per germline, CDR1 MDHEN and CDR2 SYDVKM. Trimming removed 5 bases at V and 0 bases at J, with 10 bases between. This CDR3 region has 14 residues. The CDR3, as DNA: TGTGCCAGCAGTCTGACAAGAATGAACACTGAAGCTTTCTTT. Residues: CASSLTRMNTEAFF.

The rearrangement uses TRBV4-2 and TRBJ1-4, with D perhaps TRBD1 (5 bases). CDR3 length: 15 amino acids. CDR1 and CDR2 from the germline V gene are LGHNA and YNFKEQ. The V gene lost 1 base and the J gene lost 5 bases, with 11 bases spanning the gap. CDR3 loop: CASSQAGLINEKLFF. The CDR3 DNA is TGTGCCAGCAGCCAAGCGGGACTGATCAATGAAAAACTGTTTTTT.

V usage is TRBV7-2 and J usage is TRBJ2-1, with 15 bases lining up with TRBD2. This CDR3 has 17 residues. V dropped 3 bases and J dropped 6; count of bases not matched to a gene: 6. Germline V gives CDR1 SGHTA, CDR2 FQGNSA. CDR3 DNA sequence: TGTGCCAGCAGCTTTCGGACTAGCGGGAGGGCCGGCAATGAGCAGTTCTTC. Amino acid sequence: CASSFRTSGRAGNEQFF.

This clone came up a few times. The V call is TRBV27, the J call TRBJ2-2; possible D gene TRBD1, 6 bases. The CDR3 length is 14 residues. The germline V gene has CDR1 MNHEY and CDR2 SMNVEV (reference sequence). V lost 4 bases and J lost 5, with 11 bases in between. This CDR3 reads CASSSYRVTGELFF. The DNA of the CDR3 is TGTGCCAGCAGTTCGTACAGGGTTACCGGGGAGCTGTTTTTT.

The chain is built from TRBV28 and TRBJ2-7; the D gene is possibly TRBD2 (5 bases). This CDR3 comprises 15 residues. Germline values: CDR1 MDHEN, CDR2 SYDVKM. The germline V and J ends were trimmed by 6 bases and 5 bases, with 20 bases remaining between them. The CDR3 nucleotides read TGTGCCAGCAGCCCCGGAGGTGGGAATTTCCACGAGCAGTACTTC. Its translation is CASSPGGGNFHEQYF. Full variable domain (rest looked up from reference TRBV28 and TRBJ2-7): DVKVTQSSRYLVKRTGEKVFLECVQDMDHENMFWYRQDPGLGLRLIYFSYDVKMKEKGDIPEGYSVSREKKERFSLILESASTNQTSMYLCASSPGGGNFHEQYFGPGTRLTVT.

CDR3 bases: TGCGCCAGCAGCTTGGCCGGGGACACCGGGGAGCTGTTTTTT. This encodes CASSLAGDTGELFF. The gene calls are TRBV5-1 and TRBJ2-2; weak D call: TRBD2 (5 bases). With 0 bases removed from V and 3 bases from J, the gap between germline ends came to 6 bases. This CDR3 is built from 14 residues. Germline V gene data show CDR1 as SGHRS and CDR2 as YFSETQ.

The J gene is TRBJ1-4, the V gene TRBV6-1; 8 bases fit TRBD1. This CDR3 comprises 18 residues. CDR1 MNHNS and CDR2 SASEGT come from the germline V gene. V was pared by 2 bases and J by 8 bases, with 16 bases of the junction left unmatched. In DNA, the CDR3 is TGTGCCAGCAGTGAATCGCAGGGGGCGCGTGGGGAGCGGGAAAAACTGTTTTTT. Translated: CASSESQGARGEREKLFF.

J is TRBJ2-4 and V is TRBV3-1 (or the pseudogene TRBV3-2), with 9 bases fitting TRBD1. With V trimmed by 4 bases and J by 1 base, 8 bases remained unmatched. Germline CDR1 reads LGHDT; CDR2 reads YNNKEL (reference sequence). The CDR3 extends over 17 amino acids. CDR3 sequence reads: CASSLGTGLEAKNIQYF. For the CDR3, the DNA is TGTGCCAGCAGCCTGGGGACAGGGTTGGAGGCCAAAAACATTCAGTACTTC.

This clone was seen a handful of times. CDR3 amino acids: CAWRQGARDEQYF. In DNA form, the CDR3 reads TGTGCCTGGAGACAGGGGGCGCGAGACGAGCAGTACTTC. The rearrangement links TRBV30 to TRBJ2-7, with 9 bases fitting TRBD1. Germline trimming cut 3 bases from V and 5 bases from J; bases unmatched to any gene: 5. The CDR3 has 13 amino acids. Germline V CDR1 and CDR2: GTSNPN, SVGIG (reference sequence).

V and J are TRBV5-1 and TRBJ1-5, with D unclear. The CDR3 contains 13 residues. CDR1 and CDR2 from the germline V gene are SGHRS and YFSETQ. The germline V and J ends were trimmed by 1 base and 1 base, with 3 bases remaining between them. CDR3 sequence: CASSLRSNQPQHF. The CDR3 coding sequence is TGCGCCAGCAGCTTGCGAAGCAATCAGCCCCAGCATTTT.

This chain connects TRBV6-5 to TRBJ2-3; TRBD1 aligns across 7 bases. Germline CDR1 is MNHEY and CDR2 is SVGAGI. The CDR3 is 15 amino acids. The ends lost 6 bases at V and 1 base at J; junction bases unmatched: 7. The CDR3 DNA sequence: TGTGCCAGCAGACAAGGGGGCGCCGGCACAGATACGCAGTATTTT. This sequence encodes CASRQGGAGTDTQYF.

This chain joins TRBV2 and TRBJ2-7, with D possibly TRBD2 on 6 matching bases. CDR3 length: 12 residues. With 2 bases removed from V and 7 bases from J, the gap between germline ends came to 9 bases. CDR1 is SNHLY and CDR2 is FYNNEI in the germline V gene. As DNA, the CDR3 is TGTGCCAGCAGTGAACAGCTAGCGGAGCAGTACTTC. Protein sequence: CASSEQLAEQYF.

J is TRBJ1-1 and V is TRBV19, with 9 positions matching TRBD1. This CDR3 region has 15 residues. Germline lookup yields CDR1 LNHDA and CDR2 SQIVND (reference sequence). With 3 bases clipped from V and 4 bases from J, the junction kept 6 bases outside the gene matches. Here the CDR3 reads CASSMAGTGSTEAFF. DNA of the CDR3: TGTGCCAGTAGTATGGCCGGGACAGGGAGCACTGAAGCTTTCTTT.

This clone showed up just once. The V call is TRBV4-2, the J call TRBJ1-6; no definite D call. There are 16 residues in the CDR3. CDR1 is LGHNA and CDR2 is YNFKEQ in the germline V gene. Trimming took off 1 base at V and 10 bases at J, with 17 bases between the two ends. In nucleotides, the CDR3 is TGTGCCAGCAGCCAAGTTTTGGCAGGATCTTACTCACCCCTCCACTTT. Encoded protein: CASSQVLAGSYSPLHF.

The rearrangement links TRBV5-1 to TRBJ2-2, with 11 bases fitting TRBD2. The CDR3 extends over 17 amino acids. The V gene end was trimmed by 2 bases and the J gene end by 6 bases; junction bases not matched to a gene: 9. Per germline, CDR1 SGHRS and CDR2 YFSETQ. CDR3 region: CASSFTSGSSRPGELFF. In DNA, the CDR3 is TGCGCCAGCAGCTTTACTAGCGGGAGTTCCCGTCCCGGGGAGCTGTTTTTT. Looking up the rest from reference TRBV5-1 and TRBJ2-2 gives the full variable domain: KAGVTQTPRYLIKTRGQQVTLSCSPISGHRSVSWYQQTPGQGLQFLFEYFSETQRNKGNFPGRFSGRQFSNSRSEMNVSTLELGDSALYLCASSFTSGSSRPGELFFGEGSRLTVL.

V usage is TRBV28 and J usage is TRBJ2-4, with D perhaps matching TRBD1 or TRBD2 (7 bases each). Deletions cut 5 bases from V and 7 bases from J, with 15 bases between. CDR3 length: 14 amino acids. Germline CDR1 is MDHEN and CDR2 is SYDVKM. The CDR3: CASSVPQGGNIQYF. In DNA, the CDR3 is TGTGCCAGCAGTGTACCCCAGGGGGGGAACATTCAGTACTTC.

V is TRBV11-1 and J is TRBJ2-1; 8 positions match TRBD2. Germline V gives CDR1 SGHAT, CDR2 FQDESV (reference sequence). The CDR3 loop spans 15 amino acids. V was pared by 3 bases and J by 0 bases, with 1 base of the junction left unmatched. The CDR3 DNA reads as TGTGCCAGCAGCTTGAGCGGGAGCTCCTACAATGAGCAGTTCTTC. This codes for CASSLSGSSYNEQFF.

This sequence joins TRBV6-5 and TRBJ2-7; 9 bases map to TRBD2. The V gene end was trimmed by 8 bases and the J gene end by 1 base; junction bases not matched to a gene: 6. From germline, CDR1 is MNHEY and CDR2 SVGAGI. The CDR3 consists of 14 residues. The DNA for the CDR3 is TGTGCCAGCTTTAAGAGCGGGAGGTCCTACGAGCAGTACTTC. This gives the protein CASFKSGRSYEQYF.

The V and J genes are TRBV24-1 and TRBJ2-7; 9 bases fit TRBD2. There are 16 residues in the CDR3. Germline V gene data show CDR1 as KGHDR and CDR2 as SFDVKD. With V trimmed by 3 bases and J by 7 bases, 12 bases remained unmatched. CDR3 residues: CATSDPKREDREEQYF. The CDR3 coding sequence is TGTGCCACCAGTGATCCCAAGCGGGAGGACCGAGAGGAGCAGTACTTC.

The chain combines TRBV2 with TRBJ1-1, with a weak D call TRBD1 (5 bases). This CDR3 region has 14 residues. Germline CDR1 and CDR2: SNHLY and FYNNEI. The V end lost 5 bases, the J end lost 4 bases, and 14 bases lay between the germline ends. CDR3 in amino acids: CASSRQGSGTEAFF. The CDR3 coding sequence is TGTGCCAGCAGTCGGCAGGGCTCGGGCACTGAAGCTTTCTTT.

This clone was counted a single time. The chain is built from TRBV25-1 and TRBJ1-1; no clear D. Germline V CDR1 and CDR2: MGHDK, SYGVNS. This CDR3 has 12 amino acids. Between the trimmed V and J ends, which lost 3 bases and 7 bases, there was a span of 9 bases. The CDR3 region has the DNA TGTGCCAGCAGTGATGGGTCCGATGAAGCTTTCTTT. It encodes CASSDGSDEAFF.

This chain connects TRBV5-1 to TRBJ2-3; D remains unclear. The germline V gene encodes CDR1 SGHRS and CDR2 YFSETQ. Trimming left V 0 bases short and J 2 bases short, with 7 bases between. The CDR3 has 14 amino acids. This chain's CDR3 is CASSLAQHTDTQYF. In nucleotides, the CDR3 is TGCGCCAGCAGCTTGGCCCAGCACACAGATACGCAGTATTTT. The variable domain in full, completed from reference TRBV5-1 and TRBJ2-3, reads KAGVTQTPRYLIKTRGQQVTLSCSPISGHRSVSWYQQTPGQGLQFLFEYFSETQRNKGNFPGRFSGRQFSNSRSEMNVSTLELGDSALYLCASSLAQHTDTQYFGPGTRLTVL.

V gene TRBV6-2 or TRBV6-3 combines with J gene TRBJ2-1; 11 bases are shared with TRBD1. Losses at the gene ends were 4 bases for V and 9 bases for J; bases not matched to a gene: 8. The CDR3 length is 15 residues. Germline CDR1 and CDR2: MNHEY and SVGEGT. The CDR3 DNA follows: TGTGCCAGCAGTTCTATGGACAGGGGGCAGGTTGAGCAGTTCTTC. Its translation is CASSSMDRGQVEQFF.

This clone was seen a single time. The chain links TRBV3-1 (or the pseudogene TRBV3-2) to TRBJ2-1, with D perhaps TRBD2 (6 bases). Germline V CDR1 and CDR2: LGHDT, YNNKEL (reference sequence). V was cut by 1 base and J by 15 bases, with 13 bases left in between. The CDR3 totals 12 residues. Here the CDR3 DNA reads TGTGCCAGCAGCCAAGGGGAGACTAGGAGGTTCTTC. Protein sequence: CASSQGETRRFF.